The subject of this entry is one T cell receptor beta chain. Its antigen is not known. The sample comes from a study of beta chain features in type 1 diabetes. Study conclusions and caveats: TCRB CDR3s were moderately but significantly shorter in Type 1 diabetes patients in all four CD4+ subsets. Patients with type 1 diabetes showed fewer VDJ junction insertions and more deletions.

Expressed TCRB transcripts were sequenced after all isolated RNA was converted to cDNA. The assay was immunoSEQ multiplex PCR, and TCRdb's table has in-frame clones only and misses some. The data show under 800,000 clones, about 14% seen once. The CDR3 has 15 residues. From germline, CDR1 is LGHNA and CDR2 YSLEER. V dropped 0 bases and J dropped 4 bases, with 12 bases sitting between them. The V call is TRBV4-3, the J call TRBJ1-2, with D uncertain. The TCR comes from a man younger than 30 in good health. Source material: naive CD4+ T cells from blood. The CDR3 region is CASSQDPASSYGYTF. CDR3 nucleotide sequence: TGCGCCAGCAGCCAAGACCCCGCCAGCTCCTATGGCTACACCTTC.